The clone carrying this T cell receptor (beta chain) was counted between two and nine times. What it recognizes is unknown. With V trimmed by 0 bases and J by 5 bases, 8 bases remained unmatched. Germline-derived CDR1 and CDR2 are MNHEY and SVGAGI. The CDR3 has 18 residues. An equimolar mix of two oligonucleotides served as the beta constant-region primer for TRBC1 and TRBC2. Four rounds of PCR amplified the ligated cDNA using nested alpha and beta constant-region primers plus SP2. TCRdb re-called the UMI-ligation and nested PCR reads with MiXCR, one entry per CDR3 protein. The sample records under 150,000 distinct CDR3 sequences, 15% to 25% being singletons. CMV status came from CD4+ IFNgamma after overnight CMV lysate stimulation. CD8 T cells were positively selected from what remained after CD4 positive selection. These data come from a study of naive and memory T cell subsets. Study conclusions and caveats: In CD4 and CD8 cells, diversity dropped from naive through EMRA. Possibly reflecting memory cells re-expressing CD45RA, a few larger clonotypes occurred in naive repertoires, especially CD8. Over 90% of naive TCR sequences appeared only once after error correction, unlike memory subsets.

The TCR originated in a human donor in good health. The source material was naive CD8+ T cells from blood. The V call is TRBV6-5, the J call TRBJ2-2, with 11 bases aligning to TRBD2. The CDR3 reads CASSYSVTSGGLTGELFF. The CDR3 DNA follows: TGTGCCAGCAGTTACTCAGTCACTAGCGGGGGATTAACCGGGGAGCTGTTTTTT.